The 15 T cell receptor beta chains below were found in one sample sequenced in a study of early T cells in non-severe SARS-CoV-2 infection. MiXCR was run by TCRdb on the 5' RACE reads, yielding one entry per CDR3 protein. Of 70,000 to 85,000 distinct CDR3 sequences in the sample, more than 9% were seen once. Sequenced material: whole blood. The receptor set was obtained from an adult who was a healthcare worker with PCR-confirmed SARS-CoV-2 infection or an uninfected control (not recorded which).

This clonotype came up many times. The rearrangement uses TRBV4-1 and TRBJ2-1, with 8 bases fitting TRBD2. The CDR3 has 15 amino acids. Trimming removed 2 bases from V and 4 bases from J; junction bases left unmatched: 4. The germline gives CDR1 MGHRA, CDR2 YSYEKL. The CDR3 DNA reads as TGCGCCAGCAGCCAAACTAGCGGCCTATACAATGAGCAGTTCTTC. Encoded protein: CASSQTSGLYNEQFF.

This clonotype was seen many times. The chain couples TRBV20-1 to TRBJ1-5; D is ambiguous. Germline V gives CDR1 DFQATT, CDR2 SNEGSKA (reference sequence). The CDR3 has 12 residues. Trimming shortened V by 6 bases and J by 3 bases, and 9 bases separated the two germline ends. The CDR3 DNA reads TGCAGTGCACGGGATACCAATCAGCCCCAGCATTTT. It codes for CSARDTNQPQHF.

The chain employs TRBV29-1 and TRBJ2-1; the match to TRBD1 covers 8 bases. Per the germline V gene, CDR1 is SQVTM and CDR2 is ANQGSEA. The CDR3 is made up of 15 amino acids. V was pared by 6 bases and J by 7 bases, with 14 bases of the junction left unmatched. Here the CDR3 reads CSVIVTGQEDNEQFF. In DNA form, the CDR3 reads TGCAGCGTGATTGTAACGGGACAGGAGGATAATGAGCAGTTCTTC.

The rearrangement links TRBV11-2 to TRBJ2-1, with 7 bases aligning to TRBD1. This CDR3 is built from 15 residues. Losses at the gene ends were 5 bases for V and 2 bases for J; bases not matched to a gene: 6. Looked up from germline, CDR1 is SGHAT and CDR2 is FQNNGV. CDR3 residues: CASSRQTGTYNEQFF. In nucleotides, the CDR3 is TGTGCCAGCAGCCGACAGACAGGGACCTACAATGAGCAGTTCTTC.

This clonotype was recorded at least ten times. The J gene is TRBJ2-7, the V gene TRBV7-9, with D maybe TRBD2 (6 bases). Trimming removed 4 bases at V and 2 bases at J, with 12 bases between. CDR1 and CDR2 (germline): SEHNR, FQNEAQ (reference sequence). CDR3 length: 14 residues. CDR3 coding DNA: TGTGCCAGCAGCTCCACGACTAGAGCCTACGAGCAGTACTTC. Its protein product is CASSSTTRAYEQYF.

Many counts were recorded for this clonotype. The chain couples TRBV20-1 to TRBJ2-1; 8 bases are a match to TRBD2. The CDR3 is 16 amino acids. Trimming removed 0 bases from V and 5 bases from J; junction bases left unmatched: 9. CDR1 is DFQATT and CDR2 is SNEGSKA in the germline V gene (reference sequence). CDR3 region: CSAREDREGPNNEQFF. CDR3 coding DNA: TGCAGTGCTAGAGAGGACCGGGAGGGCCCTAACAATGAGCAGTTCTTC.

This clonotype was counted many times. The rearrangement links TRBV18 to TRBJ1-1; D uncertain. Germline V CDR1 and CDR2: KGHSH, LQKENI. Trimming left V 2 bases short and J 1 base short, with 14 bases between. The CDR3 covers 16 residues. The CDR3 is CASSPSAPLQNTEAFF. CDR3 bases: TGTGCCAGCTCACCATCGGCCCCCCTCCAGAACACTGAAGCTTTCTTT. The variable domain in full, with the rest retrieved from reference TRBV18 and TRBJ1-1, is NAGVMQNPRHLVRRRGQEARLRCSPMKGHSHVYWYRQLPEEGLKFMVYLQKENIIDESGMPKERFSAEFPKEGPSILRIQQVVRGDSAAYFCASSPSAPLQNTEAFFGQGTRLTVV.

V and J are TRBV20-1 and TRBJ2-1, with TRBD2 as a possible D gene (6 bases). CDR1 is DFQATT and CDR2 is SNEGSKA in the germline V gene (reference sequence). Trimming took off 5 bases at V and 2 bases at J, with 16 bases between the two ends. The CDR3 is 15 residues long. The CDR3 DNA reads TGCAGTGCTGCCCTCTCTAGCGTGGCCTACAATGAGCAGTTCTTC. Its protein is CSAALSSVAYNEQFF.

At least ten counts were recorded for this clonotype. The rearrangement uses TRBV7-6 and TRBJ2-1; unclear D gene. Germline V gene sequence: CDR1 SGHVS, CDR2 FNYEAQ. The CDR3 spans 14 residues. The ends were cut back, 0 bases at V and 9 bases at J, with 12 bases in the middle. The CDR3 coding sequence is TGTGCCAGCAGCTTAGCAGGCGTAACTGGTGAGCAGTTCTTC. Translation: CASSLAGVTGEQFF.

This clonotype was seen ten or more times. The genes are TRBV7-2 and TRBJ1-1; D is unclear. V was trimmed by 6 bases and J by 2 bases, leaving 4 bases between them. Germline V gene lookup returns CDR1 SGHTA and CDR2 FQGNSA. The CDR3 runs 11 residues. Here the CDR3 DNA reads TGTGCCAGCAGGATTAACACTGAAGCTTTCTTT. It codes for CASRINTEAFF.

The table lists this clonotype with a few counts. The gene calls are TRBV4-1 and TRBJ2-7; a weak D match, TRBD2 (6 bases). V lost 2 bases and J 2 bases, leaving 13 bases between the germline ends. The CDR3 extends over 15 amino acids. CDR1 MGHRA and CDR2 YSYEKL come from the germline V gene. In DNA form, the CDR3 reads TGCGCCAGCAGCCAAAGCGGTCGGGAGACCTACGAGCAGTACTTC. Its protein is CASSQSGRETYEQYF.

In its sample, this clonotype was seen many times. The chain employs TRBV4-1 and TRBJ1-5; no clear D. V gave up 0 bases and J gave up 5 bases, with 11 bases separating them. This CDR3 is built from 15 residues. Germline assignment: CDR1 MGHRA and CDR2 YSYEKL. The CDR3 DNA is TGCGCCAGCAGCCAAGATCGGAGCCAGCATCAGCCCCAGCATTTT. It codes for CASSQDRSQHQPQHF.

DNA of the CDR3: TGTGCCAGCAGTGAAAGGGAGGTCACAGATACGCAGTATTTT. Translated: CASSEREVTDTQYF. The chain recombines TRBV6-1 with TRBJ2-3; perhaps TRBD2 as D (6 bases). The germline V gene has CDR1 MNHNS and CDR2 SASEGT. This CDR3 spans 14 amino acids. V was clipped by 2 bases and J by 2 bases, with 8 bases between them.

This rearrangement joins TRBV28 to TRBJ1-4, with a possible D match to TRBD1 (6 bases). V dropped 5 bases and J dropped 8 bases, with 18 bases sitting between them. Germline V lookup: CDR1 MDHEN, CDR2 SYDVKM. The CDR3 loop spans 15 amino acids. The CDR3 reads CASSGGQAQGEKLFF. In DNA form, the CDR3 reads TGTGCCAGCAGTGGGGGACAAGCCCAAGGGGAAAAACTGTTTTTT.

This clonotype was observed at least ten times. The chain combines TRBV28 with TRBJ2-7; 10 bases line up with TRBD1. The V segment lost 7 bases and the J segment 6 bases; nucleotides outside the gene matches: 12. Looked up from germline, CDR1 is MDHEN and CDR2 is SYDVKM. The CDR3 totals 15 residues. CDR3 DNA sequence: TGTGCCAGCATCCAGTCTGGGACAGGGGTAAGCGAGCAGTACTTC. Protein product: CASIQSGTGVSEQYF.